The 20 T cell receptor beta chains presented below share a single source sample, sequenced in a study of type 1 and type 2 diabetes patients. Genomic DNA was the PCR template. Amplification of the beta chain CDR3 used 30 forward and 13 reverse multiplex primers. Using its own MiXCR run on the multiplex PCR reads, TCRdb lists one record per CDR3 protein. Of fewer than 350,000 distinct CDR3 sequences listed, 45% to 60% are singletons. The sample consisted of peripheral blood mononuclear cells (PBMCs). The receptors shown here come from a man aged 18 to 29 with type 2 diabetes.

This clonotype was seen more than once but under ten times. The genes are TRBV19 and TRBJ1-1; D unclear. The CDR3 is 12 residues long. Trimming cost V 8 bases and J 4 bases, with 11 bases left between them. Germline values: CDR1 LNHDA, CDR2 SQIVND (reference sequence). The CDR3: CASSLRATEAFF. In DNA form, the CDR3 reads TGTGCCAGTTCGTTAAGGGCCACTGAAGCTTTCTTT.

This chain connects TRBV18 to TRBJ2-7, with D possibly matching TRBD1 (6 bases). Germline V gene lookup returns CDR1 KGHSH and CDR2 LQKENI. The CDR3 has 13 amino acids. Trimming took off 4 bases at V and 1 base at J, with 8 bases between the two ends. This CDR3 is CASSQGESYEQYF. In nucleotides, the CDR3 is TGTGCCAGCTCACAGGGGGAATCCTACGAGCAGTACTTC. The full variable domain, with the rest looked up from reference TRBV18 and TRBJ2-7, is NAGVMQNPRHLVRRRGQEARLRCSPMKGHSHVYWYRQLPEEGLKFMVYLQKENIIDESGMPKERFSAEFPKEGPSILRIQQVVRGDSAAYFCASSQGESYEQYFGPGTRLTVT.

This chain uses TRBV7-2 with TRBJ1-6; no reliable D call. Trimming stripped 4 bases from V and 7 bases from J, with 17 bases between. The CDR3 totals 16 residues. Germline-derived CDR1 and CDR2 are SGHTA and FQGNSA. The CDR3 DNA is TGTGCCAGCAGCTCCACGGACTCCCTGGAGAATTCACCCCTCCACTTT. Translating gives CASSSTDSLENSPLHF.

This clonotype appeared a few times. The rearrangement uses TRBV2 and TRBJ2-7; 9 positions agree with TRBD1. Per the germline V gene, CDR1 is SNHLY and CDR2 is FYNNEI. The CDR3 loop spans 14 amino acids. V shed 4 bases, J shed 6 bases, and the junction held 7 bases outside the gene matches. In DNA form, the CDR3 reads TGTGCCAGCAGTGTACCGGGACAGGGTGGCGAGCAGTACTTC. Protein sequence: CASSVPGQGGEQYF.

This clonotype was seen repeatedly, ten times or more. V is TRBV15 and J is TRBJ1-6; TRBD1 matches at 7 bases. The V gene end was trimmed by 2 bases and the J gene end by 7 bases; junction bases not matched to a gene: 5. This CDR3 is 15 amino acids long. CDR1 and CDR2 from the germline V gene are LNHNV and YYDKDF (reference sequence). This CDR3 reads CATSRTTGDNSPLHF. CDR3 sequence (DNA): TGTGCCACCAGCAGAACTACAGGGGACAATTCACCCCTCCACTTT.

This clonotype was picked up a small number of times. V usage is TRBV6-1 and J usage is TRBJ1-2; TRBD1 matches 10 bases. This CDR3 contains 14 residues. J gave up 9 bases and V 4 bases, and 8 bases lay outside the gene matches. Germline V gives CDR1 MNHNS, CDR2 SASEGT. DNA for the CDR3: TGTGCCAGCAGTGTTACTGGGACAGGGGAAAGCTACACCTTC. Its translation: CASSVTGTGESYTF.

This clonotype was observed a single time. CDR3 DNA sequence: TGTGCCAGCACCCCGAGCGGACTCATAAACTATGGCTACACCTTC. This gives the protein CASTPSGLINYGYTF. The chain is built from TRBV7-2 and TRBJ1-2; unclear D gene. Per the germline V gene, CDR1 is SGHTA and CDR2 is FQGNSA. Between the trimmed V and J ends, which lost 7 bases and 2 bases, there was a span of 17 bases. The CDR3 extends over 15 amino acids.

The rearrangement links TRBV28 to TRBJ1-1; D may be TRBD1 (6 bases). The V gene's germline CDR1 is MDHEN and CDR2 SYDVKM. Trimming shortened V by 6 bases and J by 8 bases, and 19 bases separated the two germline ends. The CDR3 has 14 residues. CDR3 coding DNA: TGTGCCAGCAGCCCCCCCCGGGACACAGGGGAAGCTTTCTTT. Translated: CASSPPRDTGEAFF.

Concerning this clonotype itself: Being one base from a much bigger clone, this may be a read error. The chain carries TRBV2 and TRBJ1-4; D unresolved. This CDR3 spans 10 amino acids. Germline CDR1 and CDR2: SNHLY and FYNNEI. V lost 3 bases, J lost 14 bases, and 7 bases lay in between. CDR3 sequence reads: CASSETWLFF. CDR3 nucleotide sequence: TGTGCCAGCAGTGAGACCTGGCTGTTTTTT.

This clonotype has only a few counts. The rearrangement uses TRBV27 and TRBJ2-3; perhaps TRBD2 as D (6 bases). With 5 bases removed from V and 2 bases from J, the gap between germline ends came to 11 bases. The CDR3 consists of 14 residues. Germline CDR1 is MNHEY and CDR2 is SMNVEV (reference sequence). The CDR3 loop reads CASSPGLNTDTQYF. CDR3 DNA: TGTGCCAGCAGTCCGGGACTGAACACAGATACGCAGTATTTT.

This clonotype was counted only a few times. This chain connects TRBV6-4 to TRBJ2-1; no definite D call. CDR1 MRHNA and CDR2 SNTAGT come from the germline V gene. The CDR3 spans 11 residues. The V end lost 2 bases, the J end lost 8 bases, and 4 bases lay between the germline ends. In DNA, the CDR3 is TGTGCCAGCAGTGACGGCTATGAGCAGTTCTTC. It is translated as CASSDGYEQFF.

This clonotype was detected a few times. The chain links TRBV12-3 or TRBV12-4 to TRBJ1-1; a possible D gene is TRBD1 (6 bases). V dropped 6 bases and J dropped 7 bases, with 12 bases sitting between them. There are 12 residues in the CDR3. This chain's CDR3 is CASRTGLLEAFF. Written as DNA, the CDR3 is TGTGCCAGCAGAACAGGGCTCCTTGAAGCTTTCTTT.

The rearrangement joins TRBV7-8 to TRBJ2-5, with 7 nucleotides matching TRBD1. Judging by the DNA end, TRBJ2-7 fits better; the J call may be wrong. This CDR3 has 13 residues. Germline CDR1 is SGHVS and CDR2 is FQNEAQ. The chain's CDR3 is CASNLDREYEQYF. The CDR3 DNA reads TGTGCCAGCAATCTTGACAGGGAATACGAGCAGTACTTC.

The rearrangement uses TRBV20-1 and TRBJ2-3, with 13 bases aligning to TRBD2. V was clipped by 2 bases and J by 0 bases; unmatched bases: 8. CDR3 length: 18 residues. The germline gives CDR1 DFQATT, CDR2 SNEGSKA (reference sequence). The CDR3 reads CSARTGLAGYISTDTQYF. The CDR3 DNA sequence: TGCAGTGCTAGAACGGGACTAGCGGGATATATTAGCACAGATACGCAGTATTTT.

The CDR3 sequence: CAWSVRSGLEAFF. CDR3 DNA sequence: TGTGCCTGGAGTGTACGTTCGGGGCTTGAAGCTTTCTTT. The chain has TRBV30 and TRBJ1-1, with D maybe TRBD1 (5 bases). Germline V CDR1 and CDR2: GTSNPN, SVGIG (reference sequence). This CDR3 has 13 amino acids. V was pared by 0 bases and J by 7 bases, with 12 bases between.

The chain recombines TRBV29-1 with TRBJ1-1; 9 bases are shared with TRBD1. Germline V gene data show CDR1 as SQVTM and CDR2 as ANQGSEA. J was trimmed by 5 bases and V by 3 bases; bases with no gene match: 10. The CDR3 runs to 15 residues. CDR3 nucleotide sequence: TGCAGCGTTGAGGGGACAGGGAAGTCGGGAACTGAAGCTTTCTTT. It translates to CSVEGTGKSGTEAFF.

This clonotype has a handful of counts. The V gene is TRBV7-8, the J gene TRBJ2-5; the match to TRBD2 covers 11 bases. This CDR3 has 15 amino acids. V shed 3 bases, J shed 2 bases, and the junction held 2 bases outside the gene matches. The V gene's germline CDR1 is SGHVS and CDR2 FQNEAQ. DNA of the CDR3: TGTGCCAGCAGCTTCCGACTAGCGGGGCAAGAGACCCAGTACTTC. Its protein product is CASSFRLAGQETQYF.

This clonotype was counted ten times or more. V is TRBV19 and J is TRBJ2-7; no clear D. V gave up 3 bases and J gave up 4 bases, with 13 bases separating them. The CDR3 is made up of 14 amino acids. CDR1 and CDR2 from the germline V gene are LNHDA and SQIVND (reference sequence). CDR3 DNA sequence: TGTGCCAGTAGTATCGGTTACTCCGAGTACGAGCAGTACTTC. This gives the protein CASSIGYSEYEQYF.

The V call is TRBV6-5, the J call TRBJ1-1; possibly TRBD1 for D (5 bases). The CDR3 has 14 amino acids. V shed 0 bases and J shed 4 bases, with 9 bases lying between them. The germline CDR1 and CDR2 sequences are MNHEY and SVGAGI. The CDR3 DNA is TGTGCCAGCAGTTACTCGAGGGGTGGCACTGAAGCTTTCTTT. Encoded protein: CASSYSRGGTEAFF.

The chain combines TRBV20-1 with TRBJ2-3, with unresolved D. This CDR3 comprises 13 residues. In germline, CDR1 is DFQATT, CDR2 SNEGSKA (reference sequence). Between the trimmed V and J ends, which lost 3 bases and 1 base, there was a span of 8 bases. In DNA form, the CDR3 reads TGCAGTGCTAGTTACCGGGGCACAGATACGCAGTATTTT. Its translation: CSASYRGTDTQYF.